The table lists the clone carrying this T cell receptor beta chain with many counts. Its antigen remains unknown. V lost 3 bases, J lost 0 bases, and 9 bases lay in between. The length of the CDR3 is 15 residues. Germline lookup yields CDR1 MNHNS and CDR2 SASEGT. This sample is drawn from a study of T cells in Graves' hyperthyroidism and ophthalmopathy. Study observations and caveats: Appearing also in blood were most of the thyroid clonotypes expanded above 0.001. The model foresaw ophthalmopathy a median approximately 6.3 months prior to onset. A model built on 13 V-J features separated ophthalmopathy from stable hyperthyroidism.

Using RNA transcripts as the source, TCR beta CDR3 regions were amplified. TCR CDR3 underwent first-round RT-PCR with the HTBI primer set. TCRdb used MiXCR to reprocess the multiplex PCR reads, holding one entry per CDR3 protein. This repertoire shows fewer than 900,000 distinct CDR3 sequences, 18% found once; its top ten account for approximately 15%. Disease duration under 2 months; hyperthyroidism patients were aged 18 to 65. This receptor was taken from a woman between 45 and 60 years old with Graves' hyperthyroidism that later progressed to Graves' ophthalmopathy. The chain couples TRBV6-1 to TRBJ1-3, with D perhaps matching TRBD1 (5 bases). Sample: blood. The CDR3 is CASSDGTDSGNTIYF. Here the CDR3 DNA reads TGTGCCAGCAGTGACGGGACCGACTCTGGAAACACCATATATTTT.